The 28 T cell receptor beta chains listed next were all sequenced from one sample in a study of Ad26.COV2.S vaccination and SARS-CoV-2 variants (dated by TCRdb to the early 2020s). According to the study, the label for this sample's treatment or condition signals: roughly 18 received Ad26.COV2.S at low or high dose, single or two shots; about 5 received placebo; per-sample allocation not given. Repertoires of vaccine and placebo recipients were sequenced from samples collected on day 63 after the first injection. Library method: the immunoSEQ multiplex PCR assay. The table comes from immuneACCESS by way of TCRdb, which keeps in-frame sequences with V and J called. Part of the clones is missing from these tables; in studies checked, under half for an unresolved V gene and the rest for unknown reasons. The sample yields about 320,000 clones; roughly 88% were counted once. Together, the top ten hold 5% to 6.5% of the sample.

The sample consisted of peripheral blood, taken in a trial of Ad26.COV2.S vaccine versus placebo. The receptor set was obtained from a person aged 18-60 years who received the Ad26.COV2.S COVID-19 vaccine or a placebo.

V is TRBV7-9 and J is TRBJ1-2; TRBD1 matches at 10 bases. Looked up from germline, CDR1 is SEHNR and CDR2 is FQNEAQ (reference sequence). The CDR3 totals 14 residues. Unmatched junction bases numbered 7, after V lost 4 bases and J lost 8 bases. CDR3 in amino acids: CASSSPGTGDGYTF. DNA of the CDR3: TGTGCCAGCAGCTCTCCCGGGACAGGGGACGGCTACACCTTC.

The genes are TRBV6-5 and TRBJ2-7; 9 nucleotides align to TRBD1. Losses at the gene ends were 6 bases for V and 4 bases for J; bases not matched to a gene: 7. The length of the CDR3 is 14 residues. Per the germline V gene, CDR1 is MNHEY and CDR2 is SVGAGI. The CDR3 sequence: CASRPGQGLYEQYV. The CDR3 DNA reads TGTGCCAGCAGACCGGGACAGGGCTTATACGAGCAGTACGTC.

The rearrangement links TRBV6-5 to TRBJ1-5; D is possibly TRBD1 (6 bases). The germline V and J ends were trimmed by 11 bases and 2 bases, with 19 bases remaining between them. This CDR3 region has 15 residues. Germline V gene sequence: CDR1 MNHEY, CDR2 SVGAGI. The CDR3 region has the DNA TGTGCCGGACGAGGGGGGACGTGGGGCAATCAGCCCCAGCATTTT. It codes for CAGRGGTWGNQPQHF.

The rearrangement uses TRBV7-9 and TRBJ2-5; a weak D match, TRBD2 (6 bases). Germline lookup yields CDR1 SEHNR and CDR2 FQNEAQ (reference sequence). The CDR3 loop spans 12 amino acids. Trimming removed 10 bases from V and 4 bases from J, with 13 bases in between. CDR3 loop: CATQDGGETQYF. Written as DNA, the CDR3 is TGTGCCACCCAGGACGGGGGAGAGACCCAGTACTTC. Drawing the rest from reference TRBV7-9 and TRBJ2-5, the complete variable domain is DTGVSQNPRHKITKRGQNVTFRCDPISEHNRLYWYRQTLGQGPEFLTYFQNEAQLEKSRLLSDRFSAERPKGSFSTLEIQRTEQGDSAMYLCATQDGGETQYFGPGTRLLVL.

This clone appeared once. V usage is TRBV27 and J usage is TRBJ2-1, with D uncertain. The CDR3 consists of 15 residues. V gave up 6 bases and J gave up 4 bases, with 16 bases separating them. Germline CDR1 is MNHEY and CDR2 is SMNVEV (reference sequence). The CDR3 region has the DNA TGTGCCAGCAGCACCACTACGACCCCTTACAATGAGCAGTTCTTC. Protein product: CASSTTTTPYNEQFF.

J is TRBJ2-5 and V is TRBV5-1; the match to TRBD1 covers 11 bases. The V gene end was trimmed by 3 bases and the J gene end by 5 bases; junction bases not matched to a gene: 6. CDR1 is SGHRS and CDR2 is YFSETQ in the germline V gene. This CDR3 contains 15 residues. The CDR3 bases are TGCGCCAGCAGCTGGGGGACAGGGGGTAGGGAGACCCAGTACTTC. Encoded protein: CASSWGTGGRETQYF.

The chain joins TRBV18 to TRBJ1-2; D gene unclear. Looked up from germline, CDR1 is KGHSH and CDR2 is LQKENI. The CDR3 loop spans 13 amino acids. Trimming removed 6 bases from V and 4 bases from J, with 12 bases in between. The CDR3 coding sequence is TGTGCCAGCTCCCTCGGACGGGGCTATGGCTACACCTTC. It yields the protein CASSLGRGYGYTF.

This rearrangement joins TRBV18 to TRBJ1-2; no clear D gene. This CDR3 has 18 amino acids. V was shortened by 3 bases and J by 0 bases, with 20 bases between the two germline ends. Germline V gene data show CDR1 as KGHSH and CDR2 as LQKENI. The CDR3, as DNA: TGTGCCAGCTCACCCGACCTTCTACCCGGGCCTACTAACTATGGCTACACCTTC. Translation: CASSPDLLPGPTNYGYTF.

The chain links TRBV15 to TRBJ2-1; TRBD2 matches 7 bases. CDR1 is LNHNV, CDR2 YYDKDF, per germline (reference sequence). CDR3 length: 12 amino acids. The junction had 1 base not matched to a gene; V was cut back by 1 base and J by 10 bases. The CDR3 DNA follows: TGTGCCACCAGCAGAGGGGGAGGGGAGCAGTTCTTC. It specifies CATSRGGGEQFF.

The chain recombines TRBV4-3 with TRBJ1-1; unclear D gene. Germline loops: CDR1 LGHNA, CDR2 YSLEER. Deletions cut 3 bases from V and 3 bases from J, with 17 bases between. The CDR3 sequence is 16 residues long. The CDR3 loop reads CASSQHTLYVDTEAFF. As DNA, the CDR3 is TGCGCCAGCAGCCAGCATACCCTTTACGTGGACACTGAAGCTTTCTTT.

J is TRBJ1-5 and V is TRBV7-2; D remains ambiguous. The V end lost 1 base, the J end lost 3 bases, and 4 bases lay between the germline ends. The CDR3 has 13 residues. Germline V gene data show CDR1 as SGHTA and CDR2 as FQGNSA. Here the CDR3 reads CASSLEANQPQHF. CDR3 nucleotides: TGTGCCAGCAGCTTAGAGGCCAATCAGCCCCAGCATTTT.

This clone was detected once. The rearrangement links TRBV6-2 or TRBV6-3 to TRBJ2-7; D remains ambiguous. Germline V gene lookup returns CDR1 MNHEY and CDR2 SVGEGT. Trimming removed 2 bases from V and 1 base from J, with 12 bases in between. The CDR3 is made up of 15 amino acids. CDR3 amino acids: CASSYLPVRSYEQYV. DNA for the CDR3: TGTGCCAGCAGTTACCTCCCCGTCCGGTCCTACGAGCAGTACGTC.

The V gene is TRBV12-3 or TRBV12-4, the J gene TRBJ1-2; D not resolved. Trimming removed 6 bases at V and 2 bases at J, with 10 bases between. The CDR3 runs to 13 residues. The CDR3 DNA sequence: TGTGCCAGCAGCCGCGACGGCAACTATGGCTACACCTTC. Translated: CASSRDGNYGYTF.

The chain couples TRBV6-5 to TRBJ1-2; D remains unclear. The CDR3 loop spans 12 amino acids. Trimming left V 8 bases short and J 3 bases short, with 10 bases between. Germline lookup yields CDR1 MNHEY and CDR2 SVGAGI. This CDR3 is CASSDGYYGYTF. Here the CDR3 DNA reads TGTGCCAGCTCCGACGGATACTATGGCTACACCTTC.

This chain links TRBV4-1 with TRBJ2-1; 13 bases agree with TRBD2. The CDR3 is 16 amino acids. Trimming removed 2 bases from V and 7 bases from J; junction bases left unmatched: 5. Germline V gives CDR1 MGHRA, CDR2 YSYEKL. The CDR3 is CASSQPLAGGGNEQFF. The CDR3 DNA follows: TGCGCCAGCAGCCAACCACTAGCGGGAGGGGGTAATGAGCAGTTCTTC.

V gene TRBV7-8 combines with J gene TRBJ2-2; D possibly corresponds to TRBD2 (6 bases). V lost 5 bases and J lost 7, with 14 bases in between. CDR3 length: 14 residues. The germline V gene has CDR1 SGHVS and CDR2 FQNEAQ. CDR3 loop: CASSRVAVGGELFF. DNA for the CDR3: TGTGCCAGCAGCCGAGTAGCGGTTGGCGGGGAGCTGTTTTTT.

The chain employs TRBV30 and TRBJ1-5; D not resolved. Trimming shortened V by 4 bases and J by 2 bases, and 9 bases separated the two germline ends. Germline V gene data show CDR1 as GTSNPN and CDR2 as SVGIG (reference sequence). The CDR3 has 13 amino acids. The CDR3 here is CAWKAGGNQPQHF. The DNA of the CDR3 is TGTGCCTGGAAGGCCGGGGGCAATCAGCCCCAGCATTTT.

The V and J genes are TRBV6-5 and TRBJ1-2; a possible D gene is TRBD1 (6 bases). Trimming shortened V by 6 bases and J by 4 bases, and 15 bases separated the two germline ends. The CDR3 runs to 14 residues. Germline loops: CDR1 MNHEY, CDR2 SVGAGI. The CDR3: CASRDGTSRYGYTF. The CDR3 DNA is TGTGCCAGCAGGGACGGGACATCCCGCTATGGCTACACCTTC.

The V gene is TRBV27, the J gene TRBJ2-3, with D perhaps matching TRBD2 (6 bases). V was pared by 6 bases and J by 4 bases, with 17 bases between. The CDR3 totals 15 residues. Germline V gene sequence: CDR1 MNHEY, CDR2 SMNVEV (reference sequence). The CDR3 here is CASRRDLVFSDTQYF. CDR3 nucleotides: TGTGCCAGCAGGCGGGATTTGGTTTTCTCAGATACGCAGTATTTT.

The chain employs TRBV20-1 and TRBJ1-2; D is unclear. V was clipped by 3 bases and J by 0 bases, with 17 bases between them. This CDR3 region has 16 residues. CDR1 and CDR2 from the germline V gene are DFQATT and SNEGSKA (reference sequence). CDR3 residues: CSASSNTRGANYGYTF. As DNA, the CDR3 is TGCAGTGCTAGTTCTAACACACGTGGAGCTAACTATGGCTACACCTTC.

V is TRBV11-3 and J is TRBJ2-6, with D unclear. V was trimmed by 4 bases and J by 4 bases, leaving 8 bases between them. CDR3 length equals 14 residues. The germline V gene has CDR1 SGHNT and CDR2 YENEEA. DNA for the CDR3: TGTGCCAGCAGCTCCATGGGAGGGGCCAACGTCCTGACTTTC. Protein product: CASSSMGGANVLTF.

The chain has TRBV5-4 and TRBJ1-2; D remains ambiguous. This CDR3 region has 16 residues. The V gene's germline CDR1 is SGHNT and CDR2 YYREEE (reference sequence). The germline V and J ends were trimmed by 0 bases and 5 bases, with 17 bases remaining between them. The CDR3 nucleotides are TGTGCCAGCAGCTTGGGAGGTACGGCTTCGGTTTATGGCTACACCTTC. Its protein product is CASSLGGTASVYGYTF. Full variable domain (missing parts from reference TRBV5-4 and TRBJ1-2): ETGVTQSPTHLIKTRGQQVTLRCSSQSGHNTVSWYQQALGQGPQFIFQYYREEENGRGNFPPRFSGLQFPNYSSELNVNALELDDSALYLCASSLGGTASVYGYTFGSGTRLTVV.

V usage is TRBV6-5 and J usage is TRBJ2-5, with 8 bases that match TRBD1. Germline-derived CDR1 and CDR2 are MNHEY and SVGAGI. This CDR3 spans 15 amino acids. With V trimmed by 2 bases and J by 5 bases, 7 bases remained unmatched. CDR3 in DNA: TGTGCCAGCAGTTACCTGGCCAGGGGGCCGGAGACCCAGTACTTC. This translates into CASSYLARGPETQYF.

The chain carries TRBV7-9 and TRBJ1-5; a weak D match, TRBD1 (6 bases). CDR1 and CDR2 from the germline V gene are SEHNR and FQNEAQ (reference sequence). Trimming removed 5 bases from V and 4 bases from J, with 12 bases in between. This CDR3 contains 14 residues. The CDR3 DNA sequence: TGTGCCAGCAGCCATCCAGGGGTTAATCAGCCCCAGCATTTT. Translation: CASSHPGVNQPQHF. Filled out from reference TRBV7-9 and TRBJ1-5, the complete variable domain reads DTGVSQNPRHKITKRGQNVTFRCDPISEHNRLYWYRQTLGQGPEFLTYFQNEAQLEKSRLLSDRFSAERPKGSFSTLEIQRTEQGDSAMYLCASSHPGVNQPQHFGDGTRLSIL.

The chain employs TRBV6-2 or TRBV6-3 and TRBJ2-7; 9 bases match TRBD1. The trim removed 4 bases at V and 1 base at J, leaving 5 bases unmatched. Per germline, CDR1 MNHEY and CDR2 SVGEGT. The CDR3 sequence is 15 residues long. The CDR3 DNA sequence: TGTGCCAGCAGTTCGATCGGGACAGGGTCCTACGAGCAGTACGTC. Translation gives CASSSIGTGSYEQYV.

The chain links TRBV5-1 to TRBJ2-4, with D tentatively TRBD2 (7 bases). This CDR3 region has 15 residues. Germline assignment: CDR1 SGHRS and CDR2 YFSETQ. V dropped 0 bases and J dropped 8 bases, with 15 bases sitting between them. CDR3 sequence: CASSLAVKGGDIQYF. The CDR3 DNA follows: TGCGCCAGCAGCTTGGCGGTAAAAGGGGGGGACATTCAGTACTTC.

The genes are TRBV6-5 and TRBJ1-2; tentative D call: TRBD1 (5 bases). Germline V gene data show CDR1 as MNHEY and CDR2 as SVGAGI. Trimming removed 2 bases at V and 1 base at J, with 8 bases between. This CDR3 has 14 amino acids. CDR3 in DNA: TGTGCCAGCAGTTACAGGGGTCTTAACTATGGCTACACCTTC. It yields the protein CASSYRGLNYGYTF.

In regard to this clone: The identical CDR3 is also encoded by other nucleotide sequences in the sample. The chain links TRBV7-9 to TRBJ2-5; no reliable D call. V dropped 5 bases and J dropped 2 bases, with 9 bases sitting between them. In germline, CDR1 is SEHNR, CDR2 FQNEAQ (reference sequence). The CDR3 runs to 13 residues. The CDR3 nucleotides are TGTGCCAGCAGCCCGACTGTGCAAGAGACCCAGTACTTC. This codes for CASSPTVQETQYF.